A single TCR beta chain is shown here with its context. The data were obtained in a study of blood T cell repertoires in COVID-19. As for the study in general: COVID-19 samples collected from the United States, Italy and Spain covered acute and convalescent phases. Sources were T cells, B-cell-depleted T cells, or PBMCs; the material itself was cDNA or gDNA.

With 2 bases removed from V and 3 bases from J, the gap between germline ends came to 27 bases. The CDR3 has 20 residues. Germline lookup yields CDR1 MNHEY and CDR2 SMNVEV (reference sequence). Authors' methods: Cell counts per sample came from amplifying reference gene primers. Generated by immunoSEQ multiplex PCR, the TCRdb table keeps only in-frame clones and is missing some. V, J and clone size were drawn from that table, and D and trimming were deduced from the DNA. The data hold a few hundred thousand clones, with about 87% observed a single time. The sequenced sample was peripheral blood. The chain is built from TRBV27 and TRBJ2-3, with D possibly being TRBD2 (6 bases). The source of this sequence is a woman aged 55-69 years with COVID-19, enrolled during active disease. The CDR3 coding sequence is TGTGCCAGCAGTTTACAGGCCTTCCGAGCGGGTATAGGAGGAACAGATACGCAGTATTTT. This sequence encodes CASSLQAFRAGIGGTDTQYF.